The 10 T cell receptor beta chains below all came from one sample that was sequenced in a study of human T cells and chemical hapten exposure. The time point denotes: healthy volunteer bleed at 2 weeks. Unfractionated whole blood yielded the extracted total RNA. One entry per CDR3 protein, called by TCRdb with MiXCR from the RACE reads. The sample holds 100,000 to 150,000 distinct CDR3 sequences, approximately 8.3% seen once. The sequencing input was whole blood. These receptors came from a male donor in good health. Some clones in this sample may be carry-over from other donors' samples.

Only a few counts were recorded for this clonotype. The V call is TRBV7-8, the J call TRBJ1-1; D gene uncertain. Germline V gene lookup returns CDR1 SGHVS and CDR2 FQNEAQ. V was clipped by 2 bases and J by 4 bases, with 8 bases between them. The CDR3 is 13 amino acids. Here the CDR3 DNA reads TGTGCCAGCAGCTTACGCAGTCTCACTGAAGCTTTCTTT. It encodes CASSLRSLTEAFF.

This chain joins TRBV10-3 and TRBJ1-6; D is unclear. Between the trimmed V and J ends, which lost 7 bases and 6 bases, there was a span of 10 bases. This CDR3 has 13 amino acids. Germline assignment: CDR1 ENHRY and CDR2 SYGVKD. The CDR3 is CAITHDLNSPLHF. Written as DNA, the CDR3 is TGTGCCATCACCCATGATCTTAATTCACCCCTCCACTTT.

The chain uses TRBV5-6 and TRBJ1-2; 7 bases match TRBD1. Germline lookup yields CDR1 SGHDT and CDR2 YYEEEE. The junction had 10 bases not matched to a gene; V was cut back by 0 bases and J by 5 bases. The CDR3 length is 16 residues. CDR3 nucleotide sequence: TGTGCCAGCAGCTTGGGGACAGGCCCCTTTGAGTATGGCTACACCTTC. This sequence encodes CASSLGTGPFEYGYTF.

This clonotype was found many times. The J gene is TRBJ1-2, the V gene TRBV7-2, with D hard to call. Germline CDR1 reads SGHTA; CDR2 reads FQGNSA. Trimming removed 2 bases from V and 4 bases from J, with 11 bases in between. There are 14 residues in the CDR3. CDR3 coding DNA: TGTGCCAGCAGCTTAAGAGTTACGGCCTATGGCTACACCTTC. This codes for CASSLRVTAYGYTF.

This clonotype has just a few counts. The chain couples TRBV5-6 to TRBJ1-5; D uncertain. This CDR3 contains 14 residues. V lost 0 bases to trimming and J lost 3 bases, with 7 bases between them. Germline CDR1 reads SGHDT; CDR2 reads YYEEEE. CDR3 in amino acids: CASSLGLNNQPQHF. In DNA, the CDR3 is TGTGCCAGCAGCTTGGGGCTGAACAATCAGCCCCAGCATTTT.

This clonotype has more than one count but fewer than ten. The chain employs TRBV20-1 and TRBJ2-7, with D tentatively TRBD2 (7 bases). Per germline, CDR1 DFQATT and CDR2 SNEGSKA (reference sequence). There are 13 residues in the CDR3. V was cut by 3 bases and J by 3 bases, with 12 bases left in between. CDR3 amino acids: CSASAGAIYEQYF. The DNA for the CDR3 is TGCAGTGCTAGCGCGGGGGCGATCTACGAGCAGTACTTC.

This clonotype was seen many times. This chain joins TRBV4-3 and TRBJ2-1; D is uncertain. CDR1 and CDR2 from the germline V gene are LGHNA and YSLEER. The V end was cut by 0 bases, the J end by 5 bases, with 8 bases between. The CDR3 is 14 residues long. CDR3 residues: CASSQDAPHNEQFF. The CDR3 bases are TGCGCCAGCAGCCAAGATGCCCCTCACAATGAGCAGTTCTTC.

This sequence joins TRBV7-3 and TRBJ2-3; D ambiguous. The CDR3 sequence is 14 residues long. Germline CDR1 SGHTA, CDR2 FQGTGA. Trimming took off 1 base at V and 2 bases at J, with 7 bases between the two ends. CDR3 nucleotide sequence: TGTGCCAGCAGCTTAAGCGGCTTCACAGATACGCAGTATTTT. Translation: CASSLSGFTDTQYF.

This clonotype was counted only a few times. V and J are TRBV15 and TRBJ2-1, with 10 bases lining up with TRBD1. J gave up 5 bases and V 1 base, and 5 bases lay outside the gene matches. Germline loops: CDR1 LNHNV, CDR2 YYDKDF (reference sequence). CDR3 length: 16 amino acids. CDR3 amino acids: CATSRGGTGVNNEQFF. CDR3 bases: TGTGCCACCAGCAGAGGTGGGACAGGGGTCAACAATGAGCAGTTCTTC.

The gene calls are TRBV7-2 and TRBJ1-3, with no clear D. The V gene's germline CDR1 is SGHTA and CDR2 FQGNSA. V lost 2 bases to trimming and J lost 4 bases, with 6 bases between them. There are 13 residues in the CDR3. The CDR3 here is CASSLMAGNTIYF. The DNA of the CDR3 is TGTGCCAGCAGCTTAATGGCCGGAAACACCATATATTTT.